Reported below is one T cell receptor (beta chain). Clones were read by immunoSEQ multiplex PCR, and TCRdb kept only the in-frame ones, dropping some. The sample shows approximately 440,000 clones, 80% to 95% of them seen only once. This sample stems from a study of blood T cell repertoires in COVID-19. Germline trimming cut 5 bases from V and 8 bases from J; bases unmatched to any gene: 11. This CDR3 spans 15 amino acids. CDR1 and CDR2 from the germline V gene are SGHDN and FVKESK. The sequenced sample was PBMCs or T cells enriched from blood (not recorded which). V gene TRBV14 combines with J gene TRBJ1-2; 10 bases are a match to TRBD1. This TCR was sampled from a man younger than 30 who had recovered from COVID-19. The CDR3 DNA reads as TGTGCCAGCAGCTCACGGCTCGGGACAGGGGAGGGCTACACCTTC. Its translation is CASSSRLGTGEGYTF.